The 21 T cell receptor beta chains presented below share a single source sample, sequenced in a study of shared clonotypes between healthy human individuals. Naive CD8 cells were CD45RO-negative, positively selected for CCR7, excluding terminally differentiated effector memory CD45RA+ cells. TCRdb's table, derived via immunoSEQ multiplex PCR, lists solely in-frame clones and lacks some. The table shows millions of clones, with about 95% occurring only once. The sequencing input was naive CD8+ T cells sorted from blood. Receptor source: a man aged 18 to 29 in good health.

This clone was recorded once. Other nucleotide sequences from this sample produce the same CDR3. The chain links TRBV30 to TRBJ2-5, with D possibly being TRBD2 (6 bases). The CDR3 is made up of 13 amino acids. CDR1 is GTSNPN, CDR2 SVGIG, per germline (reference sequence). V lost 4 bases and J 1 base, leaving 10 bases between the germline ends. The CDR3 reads CAWTRDSQETQYF. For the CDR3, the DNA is TGTGCCTGGACCCGGGACTCCCAAGAGACCCAGTACTTC.

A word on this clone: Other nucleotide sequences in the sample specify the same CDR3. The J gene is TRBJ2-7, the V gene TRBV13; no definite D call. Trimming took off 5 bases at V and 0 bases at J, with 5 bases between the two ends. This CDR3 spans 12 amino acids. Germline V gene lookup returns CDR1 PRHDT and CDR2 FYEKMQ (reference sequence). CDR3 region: CASSPNSYEQYF. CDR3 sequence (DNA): TGTGCCAGCAGCCCCAACTCCTACGAGCAGTACTTC.

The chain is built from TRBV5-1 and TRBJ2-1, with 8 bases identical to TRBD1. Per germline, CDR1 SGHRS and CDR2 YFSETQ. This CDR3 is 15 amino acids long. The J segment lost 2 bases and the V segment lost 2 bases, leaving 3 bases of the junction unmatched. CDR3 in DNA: TGCGCCAGCAGCTTTGACAGGGGACCCTACAATGAGCAGTTCTTC. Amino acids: CASSFDRGPYNEQFF.

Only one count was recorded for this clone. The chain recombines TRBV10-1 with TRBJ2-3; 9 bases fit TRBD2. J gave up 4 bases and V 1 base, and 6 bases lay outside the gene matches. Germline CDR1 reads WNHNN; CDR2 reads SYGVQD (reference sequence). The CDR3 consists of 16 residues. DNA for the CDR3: TGCGCCAGCAGTGAGTTGCAGACTAGCGGAGCAGATACGCAGTATTTT. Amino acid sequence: CASSELQTSGADTQYF.

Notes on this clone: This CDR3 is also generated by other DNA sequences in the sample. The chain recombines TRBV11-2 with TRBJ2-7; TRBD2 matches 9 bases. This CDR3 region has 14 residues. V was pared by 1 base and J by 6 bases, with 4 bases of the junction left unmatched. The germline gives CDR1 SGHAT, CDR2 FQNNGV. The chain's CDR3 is CASSLVAGGPEQYF. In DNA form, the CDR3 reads TGTGCCAGCAGCTTAGTGGCGGGAGGGCCCGAGCAGTACTTC.

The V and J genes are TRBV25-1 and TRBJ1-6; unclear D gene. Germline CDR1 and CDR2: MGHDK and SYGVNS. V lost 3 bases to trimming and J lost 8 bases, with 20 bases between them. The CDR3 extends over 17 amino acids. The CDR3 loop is CASSDLPGPLQDSPLHF. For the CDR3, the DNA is TGTGCCAGCAGTGATCTACCCGGACCCCTTCAGGATTCACCCCTCCACTTT.

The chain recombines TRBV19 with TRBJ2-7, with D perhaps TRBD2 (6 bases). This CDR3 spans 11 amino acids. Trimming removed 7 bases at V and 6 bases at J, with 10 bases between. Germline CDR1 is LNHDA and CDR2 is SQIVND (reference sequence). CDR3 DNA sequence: TGTGCCAGTACTCTGGGGGGCGAGCAGTACTTC. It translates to CASTLGGEQYF.

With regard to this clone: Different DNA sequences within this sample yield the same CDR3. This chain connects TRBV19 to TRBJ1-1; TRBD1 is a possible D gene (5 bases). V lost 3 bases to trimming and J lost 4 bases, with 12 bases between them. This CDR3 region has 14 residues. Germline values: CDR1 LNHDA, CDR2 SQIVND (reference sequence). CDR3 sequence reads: CASSIRDYGTEAFF. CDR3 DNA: TGTGCCAGTAGTATCAGGGATTACGGCACTGAAGCTTTCTTT.

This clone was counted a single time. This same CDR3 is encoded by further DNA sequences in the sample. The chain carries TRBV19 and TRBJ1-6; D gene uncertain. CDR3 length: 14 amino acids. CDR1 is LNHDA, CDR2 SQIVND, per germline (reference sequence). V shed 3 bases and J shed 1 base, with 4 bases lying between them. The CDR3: CASSIRSYNSPLHF. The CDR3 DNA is TGTGCCAGTAGTATCAGATCCTATAATTCACCCCTCCACTTT. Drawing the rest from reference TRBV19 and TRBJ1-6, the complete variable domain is DGGITQSPKYLFRKEGQNVTLSCEQNLNHDAMYWYRQDPGQGLRLIYYSQIVNDFQKGDIAEGYSVSREKKESFPLTVTSAQKNPTAFYLCASSIRSYNSPLHFGNGTRLTVT.

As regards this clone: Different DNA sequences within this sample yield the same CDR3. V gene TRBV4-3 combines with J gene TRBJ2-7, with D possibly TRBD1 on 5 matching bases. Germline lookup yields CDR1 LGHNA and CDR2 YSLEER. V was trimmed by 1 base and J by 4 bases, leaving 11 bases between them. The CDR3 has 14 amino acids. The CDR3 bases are TGCGCCAGCAGCCAAGGAGTCCAGGGATACGAGCAGTACTTC. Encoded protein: CASSQGVQGYEQYF.

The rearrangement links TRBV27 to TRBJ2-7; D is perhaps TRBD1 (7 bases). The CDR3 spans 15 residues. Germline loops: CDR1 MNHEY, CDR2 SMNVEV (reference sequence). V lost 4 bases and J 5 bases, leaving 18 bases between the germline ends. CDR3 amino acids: CASSSTGDAGNEQYF. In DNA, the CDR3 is TGTGCCAGCAGTTCCACAGGGGACGCGGGGAACGAGCAGTACTTC.

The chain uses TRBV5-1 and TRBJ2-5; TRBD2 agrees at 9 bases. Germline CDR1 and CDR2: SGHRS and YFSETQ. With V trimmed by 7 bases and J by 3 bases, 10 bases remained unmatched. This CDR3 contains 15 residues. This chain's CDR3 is CASFFSGSGEETQYF. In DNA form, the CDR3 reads TGCGCCAGCTTTTTTAGCGGGAGCGGGGAAGAGACCCAGTACTTC.

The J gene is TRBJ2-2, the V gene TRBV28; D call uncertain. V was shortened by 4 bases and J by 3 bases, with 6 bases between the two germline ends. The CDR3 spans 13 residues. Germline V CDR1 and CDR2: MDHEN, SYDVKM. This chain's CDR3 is CASSSHHTGELFF. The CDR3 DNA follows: TGTGCCAGCAGTTCACACCACACCGGGGAGCTGTTTTTT.

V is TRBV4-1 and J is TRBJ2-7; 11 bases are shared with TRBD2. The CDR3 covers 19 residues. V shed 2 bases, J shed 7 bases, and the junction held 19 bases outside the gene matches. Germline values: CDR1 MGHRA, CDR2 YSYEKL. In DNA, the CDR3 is TGCGCCAGCAGCCAAAGTACGGGGACTAGCGGTCCCCTGGGTGGGGAGCAGTACTTC. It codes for CASSQSTGTSGPLGGEQYF.

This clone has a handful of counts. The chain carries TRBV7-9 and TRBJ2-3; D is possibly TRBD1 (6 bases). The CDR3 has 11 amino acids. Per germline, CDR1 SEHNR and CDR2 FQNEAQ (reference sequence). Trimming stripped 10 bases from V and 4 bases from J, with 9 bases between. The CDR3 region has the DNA TGTGCCATTCCAGGGGCAGATACGCAGTATTTT. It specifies CAIPGADTQYF.

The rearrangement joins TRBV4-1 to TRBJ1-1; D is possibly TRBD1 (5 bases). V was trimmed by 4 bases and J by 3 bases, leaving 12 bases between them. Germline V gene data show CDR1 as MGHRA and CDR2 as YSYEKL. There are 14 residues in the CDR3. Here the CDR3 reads CASSRSGTYTEAFF. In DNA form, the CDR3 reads TGCGCCAGCAGCCGCTCCGGGACTTACACTGAAGCTTTCTTT.

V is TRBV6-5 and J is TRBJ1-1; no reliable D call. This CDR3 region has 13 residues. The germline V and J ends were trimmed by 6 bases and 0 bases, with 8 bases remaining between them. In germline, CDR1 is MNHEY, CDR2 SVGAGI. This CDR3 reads CASRSTVNTEAFF. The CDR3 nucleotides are TGTGCCAGCAGATCCACCGTGAACACTGAAGCTTTCTTT.

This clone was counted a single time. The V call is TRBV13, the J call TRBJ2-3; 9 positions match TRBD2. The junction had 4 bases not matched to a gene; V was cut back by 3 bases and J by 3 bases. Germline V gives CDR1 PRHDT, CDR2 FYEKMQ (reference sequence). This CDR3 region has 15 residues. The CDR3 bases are TGTGCCAGCAGCTTTGCGGGGGGGATGACAGATACGCAGTATTTT. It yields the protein CASSFAGGMTDTQYF.

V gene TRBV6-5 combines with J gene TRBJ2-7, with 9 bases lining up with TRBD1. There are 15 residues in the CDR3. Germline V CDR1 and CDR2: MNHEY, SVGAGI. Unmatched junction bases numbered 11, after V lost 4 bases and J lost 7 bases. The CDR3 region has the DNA TGTGCCAGCAGTTTACAGGGGGCCCTTACCCGGGAGCAGTACTTC. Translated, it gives CASSLQGALTREQYF.

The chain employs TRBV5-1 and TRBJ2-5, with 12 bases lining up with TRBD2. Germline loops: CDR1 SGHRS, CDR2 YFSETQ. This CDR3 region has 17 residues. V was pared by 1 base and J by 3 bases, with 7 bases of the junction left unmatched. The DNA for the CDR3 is TGCGCCAGCAGCTTGTGGGAGACTAGCGGGGGAAAAGAGACCCAGTACTTC. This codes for CASSLWETSGGKETQYF.

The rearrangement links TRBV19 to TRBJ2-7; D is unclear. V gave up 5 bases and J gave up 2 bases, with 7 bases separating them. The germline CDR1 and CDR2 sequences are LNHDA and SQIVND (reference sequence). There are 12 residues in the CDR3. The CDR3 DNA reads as TGTGCCAGTAGTTCCCCCACCTACGAGCAGTACTTC. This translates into CASSSPTYEQYF.